This T cell receptor beta chain was sequenced in a study of cytomegalovirus exposure and HLA in healthy donors. Study-wide background: Ancestry clustering placed about four fifths of about 400 genotyped donors in the Caucasian-associated cluster.

A remark on this clone: What it binds is unknown.

PCR involved 60 Vbeta and 13 Jbeta primers. TCRdb keeps only in-frame clones here, not all; method: immunoSEQ multiplex PCR. Recorded for this sample: about 200,000 clones. Overall study findings and caveats: Within an earlier analysis, most TCR beta V segments proved productive either about 87% or about 30% of the time.

Trimming shortened V by 6 bases and J by 8 bases, and 16 bases separated the two germline ends. Germline V CDR1 and CDR2: LNHDA, SQIVND (reference sequence). This CDR3 spans 13 amino acids. Sequenced input: PBMCs. The origin of this receptor is a girl aged 2-10 years in good health and CMV-seropositive. The rearrangement links TRBV19 to TRBJ1-2; tentative D call: TRBD1 (5 bases). The CDR3 loop reads CASSLRESGGYTF. The CDR3 DNA sequence: TGTGCCAGTAGCCTCCGCGAATCAGGGGGCTACACCTTC.